This T cell receptor (beta chain) was documented in a study of OX40 agonist ivuxolimab in advanced cancers. Study findings and constraints: Doses of 0.1 to 3.0 mg/kg were accompanied by clonal expansion of CD4+ and CD8+ blood T cells by week 6.

Germline-derived CDR1 and CDR2 are SGHVS and FQNEAQ. V was clipped by 1 base and J by 1 base, with 16 bases between them. The CDR3 extends over 17 amino acids. Profiled with immunoSEQ multiplex PCR; TCRdb holds only in-frame clones, not every one. In the table there are 55,000 to 80,000 clones, roughly 82% of which are singletons. This clone is a singleton in its sample. Its antigen remains unidentified. The V and J genes are TRBV7-8 and TRBJ2-5; no clear D gene. Material: CD4+ or CD8+ T cells sorted from blood, obtained in a trial of the OX40 agonist ivuxolimab. This clonotype originated in an adult with an advanced solid tumor such as melanoma, head and neck, liver or kidney cancer. The CDR3 loop is CASSLVVSAFLQETQYF. The CDR3, as DNA: TGTGCCAGCAGCTTAGTCGTGTCAGCCTTCCTCCAAGAGACCCAGTACTTC.